Listed below are T cell receptor beta chains from one sample, sequenced in a study of T cell responses to AZD1222 COVID-19 vaccine. Generated by immunoSEQ multiplex PCR, the TCRdb table keeps only in-frame clones and is missing some. The table records some 52,000 clones, approximately 90% of them present only once. The sample in question was peripheral blood, obtained 28 days after the second AZD1222 dose. These receptors originate from an adult who received the AZD1222 COVID-19 vaccine. Each CDR3 is given with its conserved first and last residue. A D gene is named only where the DNA matches it firmly. Clone size is not always given. Where it is, it says once, few, many or a class for expanded clones.

d_call,clone_size,j_call,v_call,cdr3_nt,cdr3_aa
NA,NA,TRBJ2-7,TRBV30,TGTGCCTGGGGGGGAAACTCCTACGAGCAGTACTTC,CAWGGNSYEQYF
NA,NA,TRBJ1-4,TRBV7-9,TGTGCCAGCAGCTTAGGCAGTGGGGGTGAAAAACTGTTTTTT,CASSLGSGGEKLFF
TRBD1,NA,TRBJ2-6,TRBV18,TGTGCCAGCTCTCCTACAGGGGGCGCGTCAGGGGCCAACGTCCTGACTTTC,CASSPTGGASGANVLTF
NA,NA,TRBJ2-7,TRBV7-7,TGTGCTAGCAGCTTAGGGGCAGGCGATTCCTACGAGCAGTACTTC,CASSLGAGDSYEQYF
TRBD1,NA,TRBJ2-7,TRBV6-5,TGTGCCAGCAGCCGAGGGACAGACTTTGGGGAGCAGTACTTC,CASSRGTDFGEQYF
NA,NA,TRBJ2-7,TRBV9,TGTGCCAGCAGCGCGGGATGGGGCGGGGTCTCCTACGAGCAGTACTTC,CASSAGWGGVSYEQYF
NA,NA,TRBJ2-7,TRBV18,TGTGCCAGCTCACCACCGTGGGGGGGGCGGCTCTACGAGCAGTACTTC,CASSPPWGGRLYEQYF
TRBD2,NA,TRBJ2-3,TRBV6-1,TGTGCCAGCAGTGAAACCTTGGCTAGCGGGCCTAGCACAGATACGCAGTATTTT,CASSETLASGPSTDTQYF
NA,NA,TRBJ2-1,TRBV24-1,TGTGCCACCAGTGCCGACCCTGCATACAATGAGCAGTTCTTC,CATSADPAYNEQFF
NA,NA,TRBJ2-7,TRBV28,TGTGCCAGCAGTCCCTCCGGGAGCTCCTACGAGCAGTACTTC,CASSPSGSSYEQYF
NA,once,TRBJ2-2,TRBV9,TGTGCCAGCAGCCCTCGGGGAGATAGCACCGGGGAGCTGTTTTTT,CASSPRGDSTGELFF